This T cell receptor (beta chain) was identified during a study of T cells after yellow fever vaccination. The ends lost 6 bases at V and 0 bases at J; junction bases unmatched: 6. CDR1 is MNHEY, CDR2 SVGAGI, per germline. The CDR3 sequence is 16 residues long. The table lists this clonotype with many counts. 5'RACE template switching generated TCR cDNA, adding a universal primer site and UMIs. TCRdb re-derived calls from the 5' RACE reads in MiXCR, one entry per CDR3 protein. The table records about 130,000 distinct CDR3 sequences, around 7.7% of them present only once. The source material was CD4+ T cells sorted from PBMCs, sampled more than 8 days after the first yellow fever vaccination. The chain couples TRBV6-5 to TRBJ1-2, with 11 bases identical to TRBD1. The source of this sequence is a man in his late teens or twenties who received the YFV17D yellow fever vaccine. The CDR3 DNA follows: TGTGCCAGCAGACCGGGACAGGGGGACCCTAACTATGGCTACACCTTC. It yields the protein CASRPGQGDPNYGYTF.